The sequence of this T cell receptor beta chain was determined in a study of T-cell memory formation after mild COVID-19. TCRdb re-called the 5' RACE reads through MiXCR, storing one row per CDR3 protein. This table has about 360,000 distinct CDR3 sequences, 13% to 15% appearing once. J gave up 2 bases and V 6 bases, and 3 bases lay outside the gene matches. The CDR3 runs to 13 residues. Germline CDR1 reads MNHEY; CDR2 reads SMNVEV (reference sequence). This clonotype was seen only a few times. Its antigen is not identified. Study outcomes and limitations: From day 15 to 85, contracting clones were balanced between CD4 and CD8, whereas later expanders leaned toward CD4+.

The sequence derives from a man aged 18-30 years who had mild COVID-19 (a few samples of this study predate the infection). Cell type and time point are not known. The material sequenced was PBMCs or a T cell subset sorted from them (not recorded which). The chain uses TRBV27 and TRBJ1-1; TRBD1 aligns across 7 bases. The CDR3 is CASRWDSNTEAFF. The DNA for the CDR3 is TGTGCCAGCAGGTGGGACAGCAACACTGAAGCTTTCTTT.